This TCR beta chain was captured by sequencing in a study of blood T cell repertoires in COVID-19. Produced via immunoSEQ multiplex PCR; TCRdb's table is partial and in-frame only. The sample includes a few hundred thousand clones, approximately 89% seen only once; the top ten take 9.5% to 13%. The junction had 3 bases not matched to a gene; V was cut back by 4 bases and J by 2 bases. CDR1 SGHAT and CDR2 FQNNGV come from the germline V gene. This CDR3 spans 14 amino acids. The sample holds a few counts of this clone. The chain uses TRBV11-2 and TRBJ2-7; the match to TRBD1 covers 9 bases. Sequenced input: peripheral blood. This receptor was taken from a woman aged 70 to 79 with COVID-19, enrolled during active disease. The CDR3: CASSWGQGAYEQYF. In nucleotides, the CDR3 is TGTGCCAGCAGCTGGGGACAGGGAGCCTACGAGCAGTACTTC.